This T cell receptor beta chain was obtained from a study of blood T cell repertoires in COVID-19. Under the authors' procedure: How many nucleated cells were present was estimated from reference gene primer amplification. Profiled with immunoSEQ multiplex PCR; TCRdb holds only in-frame clones, not every one. V, J and clone size are taken as reported in that table, and D and trimming were inferred from the DNA itself. The data contain 200,000 to 250,000 clones, around 81% of them singletons. The V end was cut by 4 bases, the J end by 0 bases, with 15 bases between. Germline V gives CDR1 SQVTM, CDR2 ANQGSEA. The CDR3 loop spans 16 amino acids. This clone has more than one count but fewer than ten.

The sample was PBMCs or T cells enriched from blood (not recorded which). The V call is TRBV29-1, the J call TRBJ2-2; a possible D gene is TRBD1 (5 bases). This TCR was sampled from a man aged 25 to 45 with acute COVID-19. The CDR3 sequence: CSVGAGKNANTGELFF. The CDR3 coding sequence is TGCAGCGTTGGAGCAGGGAAAAACGCGAACACCGGGGAGCTGTTTTTT.